This T cell receptor beta chain derives from a study of metastatic and nonmetastatic thyroid tumors. All patients were untreated before thyroid surgery. TCRdb reanalyzed the PCR reads with MiXCR. The sample lists about 31,000 clones, roughly a fifth occurring once. In its sample, this clone was seen a few times. Trimming left V 5 bases short and J 3 bases short, with 5 bases between. This CDR3 is 11 amino acids long. Germline V gives CDR1 SNHLY, CDR2 FYNNEI. The receptor comes from a female donor with papillary thyroid cancer or a benign thyroid nodule (not recorded which). Some clones in this sample may be carry-over from other donors' samples. The chain couples TRBV2 to TRBJ2-7; D is unresolved. The sample consisted of blood. The CDR3 coding sequence is TGTGCCAGCAGTATGGGCTACGAGCAGTACTTC. Encoded protein: CASSMGYEQYF.